These 20 T cell receptor beta chains came from one sample sequenced in a study of molecular identifiers for immune sequencing clone quantification. A single record per CDR3 protein comes from TCRdb applying MiXCR to the PCR reads. The sample lists roughly 90,000 distinct CDR3 sequences; about 23% were seen once. Sequencing was carried out using naive CD8+ T cells from blood, with Jurkat cell RNA spiked in. Subset: FACS-sorted CD8+CD4-CCR7+CD45RA+ naive T cells. Receptors originate from a human donor in good health. Some libraries in this study had Jurkat cell RNA spiked in.

Points on this clonotype: At one boundary the junction diverges from the germline segment, which might be a read error. This sequence joins TRBV7-2 and TRBJ1-6, with D tentatively TRBD1 (6 bases). CDR1 and CDR2 (germline): SGHTA, FQGNSA. CDR3 size: 15 residues. CDR3 nucleotide sequence: TGTGCCAGCAGTTTAGGGGGCTCCTATAATTCACCCCTCCACTTT. Translating it yields CASSLGGSYNSPLHF.

The chain is built from TRBV27 and TRBJ2-3; 8 bases are shared with TRBD1. The CDR3 is 14 residues long. Germline V CDR1 and CDR2: MNHEY, SMNVEV (reference sequence). The V gene end was trimmed by 5 bases and the J gene end by 5 bases; junction bases not matched to a gene: 6. Here the CDR3 DNA reads TGTGCCAGCAGTACCTCGGGACAGGTAGATACGCAGTATTTT. Protein product: CASSTSGQVDTQYF.

The rearrangement joins TRBV20-1 to TRBJ2-2; D may match TRBD1 or TRBD2 (5 bases each). Trimming removed 1 base from V and 4 bases from J, with 13 bases in between. The CDR3 has 15 amino acids. Germline values: CDR1 DFQATT, CDR2 SNEGSKA (reference sequence). The CDR3 nucleotides read TGCAGTGCTAGAGGGCCGGGACGGCCCACCGGGGAGCTGTTTTTT. Amino acids: CSARGPGRPTGELFF.

This clonotype showed up just a few times. The rearrangement links TRBV11-3 to TRBJ1-4; D ambiguous. V was cut by 2 bases and J by 8 bases, with 3 bases left in between. The germline V gene has CDR1 SGHNT and CDR2 YENEEA. CDR3 size: 11 residues. The CDR3 DNA reads TGTGCCAGCAGCTTAAGGGAAAAACTGTTTTTT. Translating it yields CASSLREKLFF.

This clonotype was found many times. The V call is TRBV7-9, the J call TRBJ2-1; 8 bases fit TRBD1. Trimming removed 3 bases from V and 2 bases from J; junction bases left unmatched: 12. Per the germline V gene, CDR1 is SEHNR and CDR2 is FQNEAQ (reference sequence). The CDR3 sequence is 18 residues long. CDR3 amino acids: CASSFGRERTGPYNEQFF. For the CDR3, the DNA is TGTGCCAGCAGCTTCGGTCGAGAGAGGACAGGGCCCTACAATGAGCAGTTCTTC.

The sample holds many counts of this clonotype. V is TRBV9 and J is TRBJ2-2; tentatively, D is TRBD2 (6 bases). Trimming left V 3 bases short and J 1 base short, with 19 bases between. The CDR3 has 18 amino acids. Per the germline V gene, CDR1 is SGDLS and CDR2 is YYNGEE. The CDR3 nucleotides read TGTGCCAGCAGCGCACTCGTAGGAGTAGCGGAGAACACCGGGGAGCTGTTTTTT. Its translation: CASSALVGVAENTGELFF.

This clonotype was seen more than once but under ten times. This chain joins TRBV27 and TRBJ1-5; the match to TRBD1 covers 8 bases. V was pared by 5 bases and J by 1 base, with 4 bases of the junction left unmatched. This CDR3 has 15 amino acids. Germline CDR1 MNHEY, CDR2 SMNVEV (reference sequence). The CDR3 here is CASSADRASNQPQHF. The CDR3, as DNA: TGTGCCAGCAGTGCGGACAGGGCGAGCAATCAGCCCCAGCATTTT.

Comments on this clonotype: It may be a read error: a sequence one base away is much more abundant. The chain's CDR3 is CASSPKGIAGPAIYELYF. The CDR3 DNA reads TGTGCCAGCAGCCCCAAGGGGATAGCGGGCCCGGCAATATACGAGCTGTACTTC. The rearrangement uses TRBV14 and TRBJ2-7; 7 bases are shared with TRBD2. The CDR3 contains 18 residues. In germline, CDR1 is SGHDN, CDR2 FVKESK. Supplemented by reference TRBV14 and TRBJ2-7, the full variable domain reads EAGVTQFPSHSVIEKGQTVTLRCDPISGHDNLYWYRRVMGKEIKFLLHFVKESKQDESGMPNNRFLAERTGGTYSTLKVQPAELEDSGVYFCASSPKGIAGPAIYELYFGPGTRLTVT.

This clonotype has at least ten counts. The rearrangement joins TRBV11-2 to TRBJ2-3; D call uncertain. From germline, CDR1 is SGHAT and CDR2 FQNNGV. The CDR3 has 12 amino acids. V was clipped by 1 base and J by 6 bases, with 5 bases between them. Written as DNA, the CDR3 is TGTGCCAGCAGCTTAGGGTTTGATACGCAGTATTTT. This gives the protein CASSLGFDTQYF.

This clonotype was counted ten times or more. The chain joins TRBV7-2 to TRBJ2-1; D not resolved. Germline V lookup: CDR1 SGHTA, CDR2 FQGNSA. The CDR3 extends over 14 amino acids. The ends were cut back, 3 bases at V and 2 bases at J, with 8 bases in the middle. The CDR3 loop is CASSLVVTYNEQFF. In DNA form, the CDR3 reads TGTGCCAGCAGCTTGGTTGTGACCTACAATGAGCAGTTCTTC.

This clonotype has a handful of counts. The CDR3 protein is CASSPFSPSGVPGQFF. For the CDR3, the DNA is TGTGCCAGCAGCCCTTTCTCGCCTAGCGGGGTACCGGGGCAGTTCTTC. The chain recombines TRBV14 with TRBJ2-1; 9 bases match TRBD2. The trim removed 4 bases at V and 12 bases at J, leaving 16 bases unmatched. CDR3 length equals 16 residues. Germline V CDR1 and CDR2: SGHDN, FVKESK.

On this clonotype: A much larger clone differs by one base, so this may be a read error. The CDR3: CASSLAEHTEAFF. In DNA, the CDR3 is TGTGCCAGCAGCTTGGCGGAGCACACTGAAGCTTTCTTT. The genes are TRBV7-9 and TRBJ1-1; no firm D call. Trimming removed 3 bases from V and 3 bases from J, with 8 bases in between. The CDR3 is 13 residues long. Germline CDR1 SEHNR, CDR2 FQNEAQ (reference sequence).

This chain connects TRBV19 to TRBJ2-7; 9 bases fit TRBD1. Unmatched junction bases numbered 4, after V lost 3 bases and J lost 1 base. CDR1 LNHDA and CDR2 SQIVND come from the germline V gene (reference sequence). This CDR3 has 15 amino acids. The CDR3 DNA reads TGTGCCAGTAGTATCGGACAGGGGATGTCCTACGAGCAGTACTTC. Translation: CASSIGQGMSYEQYF.

At least ten counts were recorded for this clonotype. This chain uses TRBV24-1 with TRBJ2-2; TRBD1 or TRBD2 may be the D gene (5 bases each). The CDR3 totals 16 residues. Germline CDR1 and CDR2: KGHDR and SFDVKD. V was cut by 2 bases and J by 1 base, with 10 bases left in between. The chain's CDR3 is CATSDSGTVNTGELFF. CDR3 DNA sequence: TGTGCCACCAGTGATTCCGGGACGGTGAACACCGGGGAGCTGTTTTTT.

The rearrangement links TRBV27 to TRBJ1-5; D remains unclear. V gave up 4 bases and J gave up 3 bases, with 10 bases separating them. CDR3 size: 14 residues. Germline CDR1 MNHEY, CDR2 SMNVEV (reference sequence). DNA for the CDR3: TGTGCCAGCAGTTCTGCAGGCTTCAATCAGCCCCAGCATTTT. It specifies CASSSAGFNQPQHF.

The V and J genes are TRBV15 and TRBJ1-5; D is unclear. The CDR3 loop spans 15 amino acids. V lost 1 base to trimming and J lost 7 bases, with 14 bases between them. Germline CDR1 and CDR2: LNHNV and YYDKDF (reference sequence). The CDR3 reads CATSRAPPLVQPQHF. In nucleotides, the CDR3 is TGTGCCACCAGCAGAGCCCCACCCCTCGTCCAGCCCCAGCATTTT. Drawing the rest from reference TRBV15 and TRBJ1-5, the complete variable domain is DAMVIQNPRYQVTQFGKPVTLSCSQTLNHNVMYWYQQKSSQAPKLLFHYYDKDFNNEADTPDNFQSRRPNTSFCFLDIRSPGLGDTAMYLCATSRAPPLVQPQHFGDGTRLSIL.

This clonotype occurred a few times. DNA for the CDR3: TGTGCCAGCGGTCTTCGGACCGGGGAGCTGTTTTTT. Its translation: CASGLRTGELFF. This sequence joins TRBV27 and TRBJ2-2; D unclear. The germline V gene has CDR1 MNHEY and CDR2 SMNVEV (reference sequence). V lost 8 bases and J lost 5, with 9 bases in between. This CDR3 contains 12 residues.

By proportion, this clonotype is medium-sized. Written as DNA, the CDR3 is TGTGCCAGCAGTTTAATGCAGAGCACAGATACGCAGTATTTT. This sequence encodes CASSLMQSTDTQYF. V usage is TRBV28 and J usage is TRBJ2-3; D is undetermined. V was trimmed by 2 bases and J by 0 bases, leaving 6 bases between them. The CDR3 is 14 residues long. Germline assignment: CDR1 MDHEN and CDR2 SYDVKM.

The J gene is TRBJ2-5, the V gene TRBV18, with D possibly being TRBD1 (6 bases). With 5 bases removed from V and 1 base from J, the gap between germline ends came to 14 bases. The CDR3 length is 15 residues. CDR1 and CDR2 from the germline V gene are KGHSH and LQKENI. The CDR3 bases are TGTGCCAGCTCAGGACGGGACATTAGCCAAGAGACCCAGTACTTC. Protein sequence: CASSGRDISQETQYF.

This chain links TRBV10-3 with TRBJ2-5; 8 bases match TRBD2. CDR1 is ENHRY, CDR2 SYGVKD, per germline. The junction had 9 bases not matched to a gene; V was cut back by 5 bases and J by 1 base. The CDR3 spans 16 residues. This CDR3 is CAISTGGSGTQETQYF. The CDR3 nucleotides are TGTGCCATCAGTACCGGTGGTAGCGGGACCCAAGAGACCCAGTACTTC.